This paragraph covers one T cell receptor (beta chain) sequence. The antigen is undetermined. From the germline J gene comes the end of the CDR3, since the read stops 3 residues before it. This entry comes from a study of T cells in women clearing cervical HPV infection. Average input was around 1,200 ng genomic DNA for immunoSEQ TCR beta CDR3 amplification. Using immunoSEQ multiplex PCR, the repertoire was profiled, and TCRdb retains in-frame clones only, with some absent. Here the sample table reports about 30,000 clones. The CDR3 is 14 residues long. V was shortened by 3 bases and J by 5 bases, with 11 bases between the two germline ends. Looked up from germline, CDR1 is SGHDT and CDR2 is YYEEEE. Study-level points and caveats: CIN3+ cases had significantly higher TCR richness than controls; evenness did not differ. TRBV6-7 relative abundance averaged approximately 0.11% in cases and under 0.2% in controls. Each sample's T-cell count was unknown, possibly confounding richness.

The sample was blood buffy coat. The chain recombines TRBV5-6 with TRBJ2-2; weak D call: TRBD1 (6 bases). This receptor was taken from a woman between 18 and 70 years old with a cervical HPV16 infection that either progressed to CIN3+ or cleared (not recorded which). The sequenced CDR3 bases are TGTGCCAGCAGCTCGAACAGGGTAACCGGGGAG. Its translation is CASSSNRVTGE. The entire CDR3 reads CASSSNRVTGELFF.